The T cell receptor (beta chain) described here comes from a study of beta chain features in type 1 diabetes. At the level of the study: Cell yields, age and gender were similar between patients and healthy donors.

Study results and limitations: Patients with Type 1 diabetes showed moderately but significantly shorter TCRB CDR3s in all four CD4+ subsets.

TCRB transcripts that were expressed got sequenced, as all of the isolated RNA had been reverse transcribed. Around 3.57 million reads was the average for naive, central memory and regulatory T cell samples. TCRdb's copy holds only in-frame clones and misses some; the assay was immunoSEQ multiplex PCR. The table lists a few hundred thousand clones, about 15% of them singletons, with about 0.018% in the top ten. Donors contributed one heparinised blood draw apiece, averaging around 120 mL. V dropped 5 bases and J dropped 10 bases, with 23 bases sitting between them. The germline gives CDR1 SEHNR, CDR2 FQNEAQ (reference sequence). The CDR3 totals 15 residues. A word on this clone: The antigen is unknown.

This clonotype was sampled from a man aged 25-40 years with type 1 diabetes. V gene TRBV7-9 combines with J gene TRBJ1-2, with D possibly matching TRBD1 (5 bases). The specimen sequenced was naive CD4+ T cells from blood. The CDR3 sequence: CASSHKGSGSESYTF. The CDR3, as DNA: TGTGCCAGCAGCCATAAGGGGTCAGGGTCTGAATCCTACACCTTC.